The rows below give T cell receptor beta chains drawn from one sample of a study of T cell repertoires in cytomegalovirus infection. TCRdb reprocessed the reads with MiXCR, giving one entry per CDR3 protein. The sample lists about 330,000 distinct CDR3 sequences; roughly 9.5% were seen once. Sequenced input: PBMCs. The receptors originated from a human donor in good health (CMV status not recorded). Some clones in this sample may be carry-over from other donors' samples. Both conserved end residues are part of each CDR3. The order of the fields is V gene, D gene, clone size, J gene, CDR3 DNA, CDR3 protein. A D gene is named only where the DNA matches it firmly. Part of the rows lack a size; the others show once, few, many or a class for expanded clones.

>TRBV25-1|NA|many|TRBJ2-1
TGTGCCAGCAGTGCCGTGGAGCAGTTCTTC
CASSAVEQFF
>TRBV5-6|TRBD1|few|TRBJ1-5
TGTGCCAGCAGCTCGGGACAGGGGATTAATCAGCCCCAGCATTTT
CASSSGQGINQPQHF
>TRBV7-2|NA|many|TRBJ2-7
TGTGCCAGCAGCTTATTTTCGGTCGACGAGCAGTACTTC
CASSLFSVDEQYF
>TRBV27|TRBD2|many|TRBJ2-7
TGTGCCAGCAGTAAACAAGCGGGACCCGCCGAGGAGCAGTACTTC
CASSKQAGPAEEQYF
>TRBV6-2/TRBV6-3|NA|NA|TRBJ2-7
TGTGCCAGCAGTTACCGGGGGACGGGGAACTACGAGCAGTACTTC
CASSYRGTGNYEQYF
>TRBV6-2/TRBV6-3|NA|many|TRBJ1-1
TGTGCCAGCAGAAAGACAGGAACGACCTTAAACACTGAAGCTTTCTTT
CASRKTGTTLNTEAFF
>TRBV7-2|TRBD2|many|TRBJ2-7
TGTGCCAGCAGCTTAGACTCGGGCGGGGGCTACGAGCAGTACTTC
CASSLDSGGGYEQYF
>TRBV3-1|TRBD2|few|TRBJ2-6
TGTGCCAGCAGCCGCGGGACTAGCGGCGGTGGGGCCAACGTCCTGACTTTC
CASSRGTSGGGANVLTF
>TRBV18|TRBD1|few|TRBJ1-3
TGTGCCAGCTCAGCTACAGGGGTCTCTTCTGGAAACACCATATATTTT
CASSATGVSSGNTIYF
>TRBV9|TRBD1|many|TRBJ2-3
TGTGCCAGCAGCGCCCGGGACAGGGTTGATGTCACAGATACGCAGTATTTT
CASSARDRVDVTDTQYF
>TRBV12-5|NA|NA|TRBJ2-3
TGTGCTAGTGCCTACCTGAGCAGCCCCACAGATACGCAGTATTTT
CASAYLSSPTDTQYF